This TCR beta chain was identified in a study of cytomegalovirus exposure and HLA in healthy donors. Findings of the study overall: The majority of TCR sequences were rare, yet some public TCRs appeared in many donors.

A remark on this clone: Antigen: not known.

It was with 60 Vbeta and 13 Jbeta primers that the PCR ran. Produced via immunoSEQ multiplex PCR; TCRdb's table is partial and in-frame only. The data contain approximately 100,000 clones, around nine tenths of them singletons. The sequence derives from a man aged 30 to 39 in good health and CMV-seropositive. The sequenced material came from PBMCs.

In DNA, the CDR3 is TGCGCCAGCAGCTTAGAGGGAGGGCCCTACGAGCAGTACTTC. Encoded protein: CASSLEGGPYEQYF. This chain joins TRBV5-1 and TRBJ2-7; 7 nucleotides align to TRBD2. Germline-derived CDR1 and CDR2 are SGHRS and YFSETQ. This CDR3 contains 14 residues. J lost 2 bases, V lost 2 bases, and 4 bases had no gene match.